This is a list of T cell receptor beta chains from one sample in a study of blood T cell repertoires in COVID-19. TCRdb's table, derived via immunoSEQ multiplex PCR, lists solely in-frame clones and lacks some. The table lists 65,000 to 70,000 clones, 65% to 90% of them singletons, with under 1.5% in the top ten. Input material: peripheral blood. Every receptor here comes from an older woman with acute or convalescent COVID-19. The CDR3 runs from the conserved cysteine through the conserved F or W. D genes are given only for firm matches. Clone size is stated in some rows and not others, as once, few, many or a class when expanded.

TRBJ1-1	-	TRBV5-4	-	CASSHSGQYTEAFF	TGTGCCAGCAGCCATTCAGGGCAGTACACTGAAGCTTTCTTT
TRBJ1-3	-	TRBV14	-	CASSQDFMRDYGNTIYF	TGTGCCAGCAGCCAAGATTTCATGCGGGACTATGGAAACACCATATATTTT
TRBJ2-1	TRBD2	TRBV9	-	CASSVGRGGPDNEQFF	TGTGCCAGCAGCGTAGGACGGGGGGGGCCGGACAATGAGCAGTTCTTC
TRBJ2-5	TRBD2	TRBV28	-	CASSFRGAGGETQYF	TGTGCCAGCAGTTTTAGGGGGGCGGGAGGTGAGACCCAGTACTTC
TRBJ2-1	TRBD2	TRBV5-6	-	CASSLGLIGGNNEQFF	TGTGCCAGCAGCCTGGGCCTCATCGGGGGGAACAATGAGCAGTTCTTC
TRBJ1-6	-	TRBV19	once	CASSARPADYSPLHF	TGTGCCAGTAGTGCCAGACCGGCTGACTATTCACCCCTCCACTTT
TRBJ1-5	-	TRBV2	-	CASGRDRGDQPQHF	TGTGCCAGCGGCAGGGATCGAGGAGATCAGCCCCAGCATTTT
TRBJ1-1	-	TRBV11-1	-	CASSPTLNTEAFF	TGTGCCAGCAGCCCTACCCTGAACACTGAAGCTTTCTTT
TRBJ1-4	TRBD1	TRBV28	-	CATTLEDRGREKLFF	TGTGCCACCACCTTAGAGGACAGGGGGCGTGAAAAACTGTTTTTT
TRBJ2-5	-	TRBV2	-	CASKSSRGTQYF	TGTGCCAGCAAGTCTAGCCGCGGGACCCAGTACTTC
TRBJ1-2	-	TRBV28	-	CASSFVARERGYTF	TGTGCCAGCAGTTTCGTTGCCCGGGAACGGGGCTACACCTTC
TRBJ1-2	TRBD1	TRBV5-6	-	CASSPQGVGYGYTF	TGTGCCAGCAGCCCACAGGGGGTTGGCTATGGCTACACCTTC
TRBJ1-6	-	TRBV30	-	CAWGDKSSSYNSPLHF	TGTGCCTGGGGTGATAAATCGAGCTCCTATAATTCACCCCTCCACTTT
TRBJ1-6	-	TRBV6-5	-	CASSRDTNNSPLHF	TGTGCCAGCAGTCGGGACACCAATAATTCACCCCTCCACTTT
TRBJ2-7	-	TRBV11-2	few	CASRVTSRERSYEQYF	TGTGCCAGCAGAGTTACTAGTAGGGAAAGGTCCTACGAGCAGTACTTC
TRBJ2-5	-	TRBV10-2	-	CASSDFFAETQYF	TGCGCCAGCAGTGACTTTTTCGCGGAGACCCAGTACTTC
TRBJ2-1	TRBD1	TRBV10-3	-	CAIGDQGVLYNEQFF	TGTGCCATCGGCGATCAGGGGGTTCTGTACAATGAGCAGTTCTTC
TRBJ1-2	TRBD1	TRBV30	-	CAWSRDRVVHGYTF	TGTGCCTGGAGTCGGGACAGGGTAGTTCATGGCTACACCTTC
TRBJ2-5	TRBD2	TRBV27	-	CASSPSPSSGDWETQYF	TGTGCCAGCAGTCCCAGTCCCTCTAGCGGGGATTGGGAGACCCAGTACTTC
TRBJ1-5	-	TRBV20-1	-	CSASVGARGDNQPQHF	TGCAGTGCTAGTGTGGGGGCTAGAGGTGACAATCAGCCCCAGCATTTT
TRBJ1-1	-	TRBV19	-	CASSIWRIENTEAFF	TGTGCCAGTAGTATCTGGAGGATTGAGAACACTGAAGCTTTCTTT
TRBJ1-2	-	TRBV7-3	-	CASSLAHSGEGYTF	TGTGCCAGCAGCCTGGCCCACTCAGGGGAAGGCTACACCTTC
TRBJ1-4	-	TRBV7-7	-	CASSSDRGEKLFF	TGTGCTAGCAGCTCAGACAGAGGAGAAAAACTGTTTTTT
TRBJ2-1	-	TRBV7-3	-	CASSLKPGVSRNEQFF	TGTGCCAGCAGCTTAAAACCCGGGGTTTCTCGCAATGAGCAGTTCTTC
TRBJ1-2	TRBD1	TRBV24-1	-	CATSGRNGTDYGYTF	TGTGCCACCAGTGGTAGGAACGGGACAGATTATGGCTACACCTTC
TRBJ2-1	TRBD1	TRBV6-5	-	CASSPPGTGNEQFF	TGTGCCAGCAGTCCTCCCGGGACAGGCAATGAGCAGTTCTTC
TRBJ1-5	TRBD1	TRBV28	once	CASSLGQSNQPQHF	TGTGCCAGCAGCTTGGGACAGTCCAATCAGCCCCAGCATTTT
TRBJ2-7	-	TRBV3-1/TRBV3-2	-	CASRYSRLHEQYF	TGTGCCAGCAGATATTCCAGATTGCACGAGCAGTACTTC
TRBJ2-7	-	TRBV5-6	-	CASSLWTPYEQYF	TGTGCCAGCAGCCTGTGGACACCCTATGAGCAGTACTTC
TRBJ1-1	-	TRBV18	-	CASSPVELGLAFF	TGTGCCAGCTCACCTGTCGAGCTAGGTCTAGCTTTCTTT
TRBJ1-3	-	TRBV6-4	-	CASSESPSSAIYF	TGTGCCAGCAGTGAGTCCCCATCCAGCGCCATATATTTT
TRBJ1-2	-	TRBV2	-	CASSAQGVTDYGYTF	TGTGCCAGCAGTGCACAGGGTGTCACAGACTATGGCTACACCTTC
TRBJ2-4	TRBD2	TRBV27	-	CASSSWGLAGGKAGDIQYF	TGTGCCAGCAGTTCTTGGGGACTAGCGGGAGGGAAGGCCGGGGACATTCAGTACTTC
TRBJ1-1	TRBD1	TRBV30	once	CAWSVGGGGGRTEAFF	TGTGCCTGGAGTGTAGGGGGTGGAGGGGGCAGGACTGAAGCTTTCTTT
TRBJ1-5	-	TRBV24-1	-	CATSDELNQPQHF	TGTGCCACCAGTGATGAGCTCAATCAGCCCCAGCATTTT
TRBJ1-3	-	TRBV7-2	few	CASSERPGNTIYF	TGTGCCTCCTCGGAGCGTCCTGGAAACACCATATATTTT
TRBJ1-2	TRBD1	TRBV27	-	CASSPQGTGDYGYTF	TGTGCCAGCAGCCCTCAGGGGACAGGAGACTATGGCTACACCTTC
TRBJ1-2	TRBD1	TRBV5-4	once	CASSPGGTGGRYGYTF	TGTGCCAGCAGCCCGGGGGGGACAGGGGGACGCTATGGCTACACCTTC
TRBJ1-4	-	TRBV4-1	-	CASSPLGVSKLFF	TGCGCCAGCAGCCCCCTCGGTGTGTCGAAACTGTTTTTT
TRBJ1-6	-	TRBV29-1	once	CSVGGEGRPLHF	TGCAGCGTTGGAGGGGAGGGCAGACCCCTCCACTTT
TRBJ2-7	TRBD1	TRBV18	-	CASSPGGTGSYEQYF	TGTGCCAGCTCACCTGGCGGGACAGGCTCCTACGAGCAGTACTTC
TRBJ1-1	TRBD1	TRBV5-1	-	CASNTPDRGVTEAFF	TGCGCCAGCAATACCCCGGACAGGGGGGTTACTGAAGCTTTCTTT
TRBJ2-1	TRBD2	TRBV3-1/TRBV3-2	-	CASSQGWGLAYNEQFF	TGTGCCAGCAGCCAAGGATGGGGACTAGCGTATAATGAGCAGTTCTTC
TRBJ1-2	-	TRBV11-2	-	CASSLSGGAYGYTF	TGTGCCAGCAGCTTGTCAGGAGGGGCCTATGGCTACACCTTC
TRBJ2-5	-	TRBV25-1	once	CASSELQGEYGTQYF	TGTGCCAGCAGTGAACTCCAGGGTGAGTATGGGACCCAGTACTTC
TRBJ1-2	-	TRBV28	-	CASSPPDYGYTF	TGTGCCAGCAGTCCCCCCGACTATGGCTACACCTTC
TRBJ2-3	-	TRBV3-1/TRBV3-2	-	CASSHNLSPSTDTQYF	TGTGCCAGCAGCCATAACCTTAGCCCTAGCACAGATACGCAGTATTTT
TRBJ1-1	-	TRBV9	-	CASSVVEGMNTEAFF	TGTGCCAGCAGCGTAGTGGAGGGGATGAACACTGAAGCTTTCTTT
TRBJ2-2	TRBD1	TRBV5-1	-	CASSWGQAAGELFF	TGCGCCAGCAGCTGGGGACAGGCAGCCGGGGAGCTGTTTTTT
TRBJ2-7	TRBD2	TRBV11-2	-	CASSLTSGGLSSYEQYF	TGTGCCAGCAGCTTAACTAGCGGGGGCCTCAGCTCCTACGAGCAGTACTTC
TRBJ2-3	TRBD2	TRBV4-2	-	CASSQVLWTSGSTDTQYF	TGTGCCAGCAGCCAAGTGTTATGGACTAGCGGGAGTACAGATACGCAGTATTTT
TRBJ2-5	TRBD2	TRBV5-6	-	CASSYGAGGQETQYF	TGTGCCAGCAGCTACGGAGCGGGGGGGCAAGAGACCCAGTACTTC
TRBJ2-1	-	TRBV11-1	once	CASSLAYSSSYNEQFF	TGTGCCAGCAGCTTAGCCTATTCAAGCTCCTACAATGAGCAGTTCTTC
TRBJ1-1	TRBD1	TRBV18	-	CASSYDRGNTEAFF	TGTGCCAGCTCATACGACAGGGGGAACACTGAAGCTTTCTTT
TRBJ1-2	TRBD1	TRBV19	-	CASSNPGQRTDYGYTF	TGTGCCAGTAGTAATCCGGGACAGCGGACGGACTATGGCTACACCTTC
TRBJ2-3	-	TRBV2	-	CAKQQGTSTDTQYF	TGTGCCAAACAACAGGGTACTAGCACAGATACGCAGTATTTT
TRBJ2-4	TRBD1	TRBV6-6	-	CASRGQGARNIQYF	TGTGCCAGCAGAGGACAGGGGGCGAGGAACATTCAGTACTTC
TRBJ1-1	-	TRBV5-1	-	CASSPQEGVSTEAFF	TGCGCCAGCAGCCCCCAGGAGGGTGTTAGCACTGAAGCTTTCTTT
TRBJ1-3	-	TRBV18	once	CASSPPQGQGNTIYF	TGTGCCAGCTCACCACCCCAGGGGCAGGGAAACACCATATATTTT
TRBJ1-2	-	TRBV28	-	CASSPRRVWGNYGYTF	TGTGCCAGCAGCCCTCGCAGGGTATGGGGTAACTATGGCTACACCTTC